The 11 T cell receptor beta chains below were found in one sample sequenced in a study of T cells in localized non-small cell lung cancer. TCRdb's copy holds only in-frame clones and misses some; the assay was immunoSEQ multiplex PCR. Of about 52,000 clones in the sample, about 78% were seen once. Here the sequenced sample was PBMCs, taken before any cancer treatment. These receptors were obtained from a woman between 35 and 75 years old with stage II lung adenocarcinoma.

The rearrangement uses TRBV14 and TRBJ2-5; D not certain. This CDR3 spans 14 amino acids. The germline V gene encodes CDR1 SGHDN and CDR2 FVKESK. V was clipped by 2 bases and J by 4 bases, with 11 bases between them. As DNA, the CDR3 is TGTGCCAGCAGCCAACGCCCGACGGCAGAGACCCAGTACTTC. Translation: CASSQRPTAETQYF.

This chain links TRBV6-1 with TRBJ1-2; the D is unclear. Trimming pared 1 base from V and 3 bases from J, leaving 6 bases between. Germline CDR1 and CDR2: MNHNS and SASEGT. The CDR3 runs 13 residues. The CDR3: CASSEVSHYGYTF. DNA for the CDR3: TGTGCCAGCAGTGAAGTTAGTCACTATGGCTACACCTTC.

This rearrangement joins TRBV28 to TRBJ1-5, with D tentatively TRBD1 (5 bases). V dropped 4 bases and J dropped 5 bases, with 12 bases sitting between them. The CDR3 is 14 residues long. Germline V gene data show CDR1 as MDHEN and CDR2 as SYDVKM. CDR3 sequence (DNA): TGTGCCAGCAGTTCTGAAGGGGTCCATCAGCCCCAGCATTTT. Translating it yields CASSSEGVHQPQHF.

This clone was counted once. The rearrangement links TRBV6-5 to TRBJ2-7, with D maybe TRBD1 (6 bases). Germline CDR1 is MNHEY and CDR2 is SVGAGI. Deletions cut 7 bases from V and 0 bases from J, with 13 bases between. This CDR3 spans 14 amino acids. The CDR3: CASTPTGYSYEQYF. For the CDR3, the DNA is TGTGCCAGCACGCCTACAGGGTACTCCTACGAGCAGTACTTC.

The CDR3 nucleotides read TGTGCCAGCAGCCACGGACTAGCGGGGGGCCTATACACAGATACGCAGTATTTT. It is translated as CASSHGLAGGLYTDTQYF. The V call is TRBV7-6, the J call TRBJ2-3; 14 nucleotides match TRBD2. CDR1 and CDR2 (germline): SGHVS, FNYEAQ. This CDR3 region has 18 residues. V shed 5 bases, J shed 2 bases, and the junction held 9 bases outside the gene matches.

This chain joins TRBV5-4 and TRBJ2-2; D is uncertain. The CDR3 runs to 12 residues. Per germline, CDR1 SGHNT and CDR2 YYREEE (reference sequence). Deletions cut 4 bases from V and 2 bases from J, with 3 bases between. This chain's CDR3 is CASSPNTGELFF. The CDR3 DNA sequence: TGTGCCAGCAGCCCCAACACCGGGGAGCTGTTTTTT. The whole variable domain, remainder taken from reference TRBV5-4 and TRBJ2-2, is ETGVTQSPTHLIKTRGQQVTLRCSSQSGHNTVSWYQQALGQGPQFIFQYYREEENGRGNFPPRFSGLQFPNYSSELNVNALELDDSALYLCASSPNTGELFFGEGSRLTVL.

The gene calls are TRBV7-8 and TRBJ2-1; the D is unclear. Germline V gene data show CDR1 as SGHVS and CDR2 as FQNEAQ. The length of the CDR3 is 12 residues. The V gene lost 5 bases and the J gene lost 9 bases, with 11 bases spanning the gap. The chain's CDR3 is CASSPSVGEQFF. The CDR3 coding sequence is TGTGCCAGCAGCCCCTCTGTGGGTGAGCAGTTCTTC.

The gene calls are TRBV10-3 and TRBJ1-3; D is uncertain. This CDR3 has 11 amino acids. V was trimmed by 4 bases and J by 10 bases, leaving 8 bases between them. The germline V gene encodes CDR1 ENHRY and CDR2 SYGVKD. CDR3 amino acids: CAISVPGTIYF. The CDR3 region has the DNA TGTGCCATCAGTGTACCCGGGACCATATATTTT.

The chain uses TRBV28 and TRBJ1-2; TRBD1 might be the D (5 bases). The CDR3 totals 12 residues. V was cut by 3 bases and J by 7 bases, with 9 bases left in between. CDR1 and CDR2 from the germline V gene are MDHEN and SYDVKM. The CDR3: CASSFGRVGYTF. CDR3 sequence (DNA): TGTGCCAGCAGTTTCGGCAGGGTTGGCTACACCTTC.

The chain recombines TRBV6-5 with TRBJ2-7, with D perhaps matching TRBD1 or TRBD2 (5 bases each). Deletions cut 5 bases from V and 3 bases from J, with 17 bases between. The CDR3 sequence is 15 residues long. Germline CDR1 and CDR2: MNHEY and SVGAGI. The chain's CDR3 is CASSLAGTDHYEQYF. DNA for the CDR3: TGTGCCAGCAGTCTCGCCGGGACGGACCACTACGAGCAGTACTTC.

V gene TRBV6-1 combines with J gene TRBJ1-5, with D maybe TRBD1 (6 bases). V dropped 6 bases and J dropped 7 bases, with 16 bases sitting between them. The CDR3 spans 14 residues. Per the germline V gene, CDR1 is MNHNS and CDR2 is SASEGT. This CDR3 is CASRGGGNGQPQHF. DNA of the CDR3: TGTGCCAGCAGAGGGGGGGGAAATGGGCAGCCCCAGCATTTT.